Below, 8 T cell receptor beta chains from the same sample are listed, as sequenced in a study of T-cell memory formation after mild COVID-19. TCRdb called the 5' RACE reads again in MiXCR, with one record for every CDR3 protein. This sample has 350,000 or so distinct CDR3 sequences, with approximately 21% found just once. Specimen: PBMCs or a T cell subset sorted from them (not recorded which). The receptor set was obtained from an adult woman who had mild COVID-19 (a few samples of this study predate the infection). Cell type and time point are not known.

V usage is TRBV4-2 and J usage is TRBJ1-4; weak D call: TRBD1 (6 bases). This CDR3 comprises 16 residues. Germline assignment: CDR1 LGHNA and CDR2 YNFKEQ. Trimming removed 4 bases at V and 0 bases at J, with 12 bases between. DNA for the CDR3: TGTGCCAGCAGCCGAGCCGGACAGTCAACTAATGAAAAACTGTTTTTT. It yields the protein CASSRAGQSTNEKLFF.

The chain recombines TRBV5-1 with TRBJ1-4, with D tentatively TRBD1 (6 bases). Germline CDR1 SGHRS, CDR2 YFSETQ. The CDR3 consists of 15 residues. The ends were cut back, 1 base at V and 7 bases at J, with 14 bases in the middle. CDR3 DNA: TGCGCCAGCAGCTTGTCCGGGGGCGAGGGTGAAAAACTGTTTTTT. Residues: CASSLSGGEGEKLFF.

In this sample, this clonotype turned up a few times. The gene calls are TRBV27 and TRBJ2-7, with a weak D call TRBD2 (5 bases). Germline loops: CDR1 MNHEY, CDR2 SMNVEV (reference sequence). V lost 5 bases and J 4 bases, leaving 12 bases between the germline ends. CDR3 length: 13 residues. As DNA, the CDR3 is TGTGCCAGCAGTCAGAGTAGGACTTACGAGCAGTACTTC. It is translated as CASSQSRTYEQYF.

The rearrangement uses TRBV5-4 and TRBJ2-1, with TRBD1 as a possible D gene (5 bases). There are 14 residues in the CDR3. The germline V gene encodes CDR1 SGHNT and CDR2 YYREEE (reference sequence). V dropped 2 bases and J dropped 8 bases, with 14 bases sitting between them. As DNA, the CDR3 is TGTGCCAGCAGCTTTCCGCAGGGCACCGATGAGCAGTTCTTC. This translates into CASSFPQGTDEQFF. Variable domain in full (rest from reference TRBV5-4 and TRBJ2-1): ETGVTQSPTHLIKTRGQQVTLRCSSQSGHNTVSWYQQALGQGPQFIFQYYREEENGRGNFPPRFSGLQFPNYSSELNVNALELDDSALYLCASSFPQGTDEQFFGPGTRLTVL.

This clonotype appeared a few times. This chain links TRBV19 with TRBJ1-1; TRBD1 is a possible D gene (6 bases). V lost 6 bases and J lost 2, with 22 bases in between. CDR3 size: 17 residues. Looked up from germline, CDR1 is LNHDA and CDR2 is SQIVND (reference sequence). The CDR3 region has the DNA TGTGCCAGTAGGCCCCTCAATATTGGACAGTTCAACACTGAAGCTTTCTTT. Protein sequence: CASRPLNIGQFNTEAFF.

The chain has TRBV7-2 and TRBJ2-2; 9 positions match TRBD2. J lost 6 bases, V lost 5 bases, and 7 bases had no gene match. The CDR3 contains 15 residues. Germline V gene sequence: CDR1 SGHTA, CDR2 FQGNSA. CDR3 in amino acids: CASSRLRGGAGELFF. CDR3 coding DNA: TGTGCCAGCAGCCGTCTACGCGGGGGGGCCGGGGAGCTGTTTTTT. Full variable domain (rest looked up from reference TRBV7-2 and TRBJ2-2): GAGVSQSPSNKVTEKGKDVELRCDPISGHTALYWYRQSLGQGLEFLIYFQGNSAPDKSGLPSDRFSAERTGGSVSTLTIQRTQQEDSAVYLCASSRLRGGAGELFFGEGSRLTVL.

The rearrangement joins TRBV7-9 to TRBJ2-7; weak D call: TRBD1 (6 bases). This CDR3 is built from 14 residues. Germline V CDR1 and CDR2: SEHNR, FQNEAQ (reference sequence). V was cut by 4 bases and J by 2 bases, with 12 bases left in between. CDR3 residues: CASSSGRTAYEQYF. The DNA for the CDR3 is TGTGCCAGCAGCTCGGGACGGACAGCCTACGAGCAGTACTTC.

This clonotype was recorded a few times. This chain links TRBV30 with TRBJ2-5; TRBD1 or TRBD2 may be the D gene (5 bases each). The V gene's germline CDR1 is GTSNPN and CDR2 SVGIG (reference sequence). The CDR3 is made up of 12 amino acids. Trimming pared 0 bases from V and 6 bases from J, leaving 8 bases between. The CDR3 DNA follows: TGTGCCTGGAGTGTATGGGGACAGACCCAGTACTTC. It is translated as CAWSVWGQTQYF.